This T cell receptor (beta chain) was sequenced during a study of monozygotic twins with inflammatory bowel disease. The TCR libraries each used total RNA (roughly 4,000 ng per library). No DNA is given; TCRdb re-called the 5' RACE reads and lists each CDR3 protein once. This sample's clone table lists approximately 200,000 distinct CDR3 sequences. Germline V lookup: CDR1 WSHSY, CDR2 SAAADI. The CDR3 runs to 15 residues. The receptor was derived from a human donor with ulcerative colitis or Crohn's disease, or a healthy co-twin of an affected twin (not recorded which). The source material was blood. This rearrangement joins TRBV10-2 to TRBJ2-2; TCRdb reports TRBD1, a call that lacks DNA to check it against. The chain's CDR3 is CASSDYLGGTGELFF.